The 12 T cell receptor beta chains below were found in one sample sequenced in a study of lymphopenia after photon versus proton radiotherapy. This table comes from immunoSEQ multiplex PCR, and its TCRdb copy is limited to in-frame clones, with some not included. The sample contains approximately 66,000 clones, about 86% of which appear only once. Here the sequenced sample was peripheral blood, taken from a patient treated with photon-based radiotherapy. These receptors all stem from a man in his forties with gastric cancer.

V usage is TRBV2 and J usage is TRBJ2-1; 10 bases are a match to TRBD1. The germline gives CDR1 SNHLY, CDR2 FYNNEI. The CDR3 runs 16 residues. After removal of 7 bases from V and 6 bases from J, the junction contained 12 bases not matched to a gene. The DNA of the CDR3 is TGTGCCAGCATCCCGAAGGGACAGGGGAGGGCCAATGAGCAGTTCTTC. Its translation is CASIPKGQGRANEQFF.

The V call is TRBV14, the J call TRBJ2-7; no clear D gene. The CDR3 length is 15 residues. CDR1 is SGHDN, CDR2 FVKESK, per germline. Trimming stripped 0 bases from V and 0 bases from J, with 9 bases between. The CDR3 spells CASSQDPGFSYEQYF. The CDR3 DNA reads TGTGCCAGCAGCCAAGACCCCGGATTCTCCTACGAGCAGTACTTC.

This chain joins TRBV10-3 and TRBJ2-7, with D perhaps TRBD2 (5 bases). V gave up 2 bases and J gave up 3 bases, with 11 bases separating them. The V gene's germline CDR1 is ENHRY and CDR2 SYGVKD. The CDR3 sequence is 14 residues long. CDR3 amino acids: CAISEPKGDYEQYF. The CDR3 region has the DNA TGTGCCATCAGTGAGCCCAAGGGAGACTACGAGCAGTACTTC.

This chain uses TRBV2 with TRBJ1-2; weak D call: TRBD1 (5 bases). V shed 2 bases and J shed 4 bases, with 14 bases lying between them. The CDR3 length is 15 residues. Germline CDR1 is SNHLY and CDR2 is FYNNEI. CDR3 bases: TGTGCCAGCAGTGAAACGGAGGGGCTGGGCTATGGCTACACCTTC. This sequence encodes CASSETEGLGYGYTF. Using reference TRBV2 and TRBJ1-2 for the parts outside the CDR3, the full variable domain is EPEVTQTPSHQVTQMGQEVILRCVPISNHLYFYWYRQILGQKVEFLVSFYNNEISEKSEIFDDQFSVERPDGSNFTLKIRSTKLEDSAMYFCASSETEGLGYGYTFGSGTRLTVV.

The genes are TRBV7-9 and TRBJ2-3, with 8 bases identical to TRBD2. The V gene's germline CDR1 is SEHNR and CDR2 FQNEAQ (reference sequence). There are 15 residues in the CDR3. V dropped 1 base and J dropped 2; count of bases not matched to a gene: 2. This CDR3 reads CASSLVAGSTDTQYF. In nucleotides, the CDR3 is TGTGCCAGCAGCTTAGTAGCGGGATCCACAGATACGCAGTATTTT. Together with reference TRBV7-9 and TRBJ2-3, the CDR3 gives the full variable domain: DTGVSQNPRHKITKRGQNVTFRCDPISEHNRLYWYRQTLGQGPEFLTYFQNEAQLEKSRLLSDRFSAERPKGSFSTLEIQRTEQGDSAMYLCASSLVAGSTDTQYFGPGTRLTVL.

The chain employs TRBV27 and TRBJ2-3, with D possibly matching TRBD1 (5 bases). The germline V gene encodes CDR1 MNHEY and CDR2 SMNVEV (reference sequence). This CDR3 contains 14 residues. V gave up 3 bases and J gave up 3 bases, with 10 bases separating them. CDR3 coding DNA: TGTGCCAGCAGTTTGTCAGGGTGGACAGATACGCAGTATTTT. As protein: CASSLSGWTDTQYF.

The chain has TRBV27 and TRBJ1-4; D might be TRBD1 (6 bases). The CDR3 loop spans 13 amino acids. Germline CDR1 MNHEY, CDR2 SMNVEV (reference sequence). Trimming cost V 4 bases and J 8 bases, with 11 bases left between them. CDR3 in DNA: TGTGCCAGCAGTTCAGCGGACAGCGAAAAACTGTTTTTT. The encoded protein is CASSSADSEKLFF.

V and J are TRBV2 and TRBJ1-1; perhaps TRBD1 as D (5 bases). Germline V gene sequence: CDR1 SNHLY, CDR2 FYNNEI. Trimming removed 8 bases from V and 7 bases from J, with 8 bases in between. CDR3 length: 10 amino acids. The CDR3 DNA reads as TGTGCCAGCGGGGGAGATGAAGCTTTCTTT. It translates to CASGGDEAFF.

This CDR3 is CASSRTGGRAFF. Here the CDR3 DNA reads TGTGCCAGCAGTAGGACAGGCGGTCGCGCTTTCTTT. This chain uses TRBV6-5 with TRBJ1-1; 7 positions match TRBD1. The CDR3 sequence is 12 residues long. Trimming took 5 bases from V and 11 from J; bases not matched to a gene: 8. Germline CDR1 is MNHEY and CDR2 is SVGAGI.

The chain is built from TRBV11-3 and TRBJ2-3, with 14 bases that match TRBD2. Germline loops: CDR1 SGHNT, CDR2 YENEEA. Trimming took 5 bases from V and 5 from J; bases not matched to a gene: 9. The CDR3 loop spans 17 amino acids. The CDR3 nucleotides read TGTGCCAGCAGCACGCGGACTAGCGGGGGGACTGGAGATACGCAGTATTTT. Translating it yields CASSTRTSGGTGDTQYF.

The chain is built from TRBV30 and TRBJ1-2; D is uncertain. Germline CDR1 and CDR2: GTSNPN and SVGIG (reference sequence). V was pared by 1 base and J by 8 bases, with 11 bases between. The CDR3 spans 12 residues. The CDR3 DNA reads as TGTGCCTGGAGTGAGGTTGCAGCGGGCTACACCTTC. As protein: CAWSEVAAGYTF. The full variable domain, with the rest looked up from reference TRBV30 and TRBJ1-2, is SQTIHQWPATLVQPVGSPLSLECTVEGTSNPNLYWYRQAAGRGLQLLFYSVGIGQISSEVPQNLSASRPQDRQFILSSKKLLLSDSGFYLCAWSEVAAGYTFGSGTRLTVV.

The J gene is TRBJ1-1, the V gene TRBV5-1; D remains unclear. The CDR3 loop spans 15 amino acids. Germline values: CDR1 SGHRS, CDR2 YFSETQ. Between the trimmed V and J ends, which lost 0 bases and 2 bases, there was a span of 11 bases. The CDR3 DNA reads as TGCGCCAGCAGCTTGGTGGAGGGTGGCAACACTGAAGCTTTCTTT. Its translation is CASSLVEGGNTEAFF.